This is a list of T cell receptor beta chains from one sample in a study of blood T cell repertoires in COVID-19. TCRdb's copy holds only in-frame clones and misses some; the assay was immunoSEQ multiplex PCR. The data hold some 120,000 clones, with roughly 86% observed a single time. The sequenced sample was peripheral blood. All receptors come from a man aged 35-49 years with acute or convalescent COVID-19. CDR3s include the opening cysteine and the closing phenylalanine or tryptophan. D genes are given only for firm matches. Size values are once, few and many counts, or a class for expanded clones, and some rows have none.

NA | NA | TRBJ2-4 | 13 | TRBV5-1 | CASSLGPGDIQYF | TGCGCCAGCAGCTTGGGCCCGGGGGACATTCAGTACTTC
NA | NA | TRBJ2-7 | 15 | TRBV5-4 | CASSLVVSGPFEQYF | TGTGCCAGCAGCTTGGTGGTTAGCGGCCCTTTCGAGCAGTACTTC
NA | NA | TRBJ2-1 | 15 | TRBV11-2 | CASRRQGSSYNEQFF | TGTGCCAGCAGGCGTCAGGGGAGCTCCTACAATGAGCAGTTCTTC
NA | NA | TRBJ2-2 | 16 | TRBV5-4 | CASSWGRGASTGELFF | TGTGCCAGCAGCTGGGGTCGGGGGGCGAGCACCGGGGAGCTGTTTTTT
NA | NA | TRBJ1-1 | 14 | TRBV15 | CATSRPGSGTEAFF | TGTGCCACCAGCAGACCCGGGAGCGGCACTGAAGCTTTCTTT
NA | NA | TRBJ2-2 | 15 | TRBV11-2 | CASRTIQGHTGELFF | TGTGCCAGCAGAACGATCCAGGGGCACACCGGGGAGCTGTTTTTT
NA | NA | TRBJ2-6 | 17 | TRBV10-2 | CASSEAAGAPGANVLTF | TGCGCCAGCAGTGAGGCAGCAGGGGCCCCTGGGGCCAACGTCCTGACTTTC
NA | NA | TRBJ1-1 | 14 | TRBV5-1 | CASSPDRRGTEAFF | TGCGCCAGCAGCCCAGATCGTCGCGGCACTGAAGCTTTCTTT
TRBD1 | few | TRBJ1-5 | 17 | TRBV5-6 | CASSSYRYDRVNQPQHF | TGTGCCAGCAGCTCCTACCGATATGACAGGGTGAATCAGCCCCAGCATTTT
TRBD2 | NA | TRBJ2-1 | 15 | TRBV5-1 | CASSLASGGVYEQFF | TGCGCCAGCAGCCTAGCTAGCGGCGGGGTCTATGAGCAGTTCTTC